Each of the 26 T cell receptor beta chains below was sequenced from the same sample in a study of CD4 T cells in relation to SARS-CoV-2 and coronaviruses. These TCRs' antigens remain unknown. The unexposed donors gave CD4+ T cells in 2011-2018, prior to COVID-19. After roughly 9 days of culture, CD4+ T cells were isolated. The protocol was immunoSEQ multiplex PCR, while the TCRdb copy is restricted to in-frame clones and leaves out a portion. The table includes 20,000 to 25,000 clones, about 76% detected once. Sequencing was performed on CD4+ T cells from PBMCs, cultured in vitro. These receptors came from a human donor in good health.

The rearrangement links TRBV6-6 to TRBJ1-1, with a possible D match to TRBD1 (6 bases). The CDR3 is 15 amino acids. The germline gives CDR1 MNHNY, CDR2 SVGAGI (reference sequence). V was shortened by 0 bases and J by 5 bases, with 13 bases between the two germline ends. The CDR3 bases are TGTGCCAGCAGTTACTCTCCCGGACAGCGGACTGAAGCTTTCTTT. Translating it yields CASSYSPGQRTEAFF.

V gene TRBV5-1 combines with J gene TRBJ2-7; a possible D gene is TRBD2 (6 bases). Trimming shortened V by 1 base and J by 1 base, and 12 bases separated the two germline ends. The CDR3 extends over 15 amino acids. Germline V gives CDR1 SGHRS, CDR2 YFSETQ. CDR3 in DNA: TGCGCCAGCAGCTTGTTCCCTAGCGAGTCCTACGAGCAGTACTTC. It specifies CASSLFPSESYEQYF.

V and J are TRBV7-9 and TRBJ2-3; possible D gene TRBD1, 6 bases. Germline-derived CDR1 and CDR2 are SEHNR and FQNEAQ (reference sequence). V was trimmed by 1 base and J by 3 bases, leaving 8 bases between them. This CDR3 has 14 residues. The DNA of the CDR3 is TGTGCCAGCAGCTTAGGACAGGAAACAGATACGCAGTATTTT. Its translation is CASSLGQETDTQYF. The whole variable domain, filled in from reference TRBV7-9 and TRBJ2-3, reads DTGVSQNPRHKITKRGQNVTFRCDPISEHNRLYWYRQTLGQGPEFLTYFQNEAQLEKSRLLSDRFSAERPKGSFSTLEIQRTEQGDSAMYLCASSLGQETDTQYFGPGTRLTVL.

The CDR3 DNA is TGTGCCAGCAGGGGAGTGGGCACTAATGAAAAACTGTTTTTT. It codes for CASRGVGTNEKLFF. The V and J genes are TRBV28 and TRBJ1-4, with unresolved D. Germline CDR1 and CDR2: MDHEN and SYDVKM. Trimming took 6 bases from V and 2 from J, leaving 10 bases between them. The CDR3 is made up of 14 amino acids.

CDR3: CASSLVGDQPQHF. DNA for the CDR3: TGTGCCAGCAGCTTAGTGGGGGATCAGCCCCAGCATTTT. The chain recombines TRBV7-2 with TRBJ1-5; possibly TRBD1 for D (5 bases). Trimming cost V 1 base and J 5 bases, with 6 bases left between them. The germline CDR1 and CDR2 sequences are SGHTA and FQGNSA. The CDR3 sequence is 13 residues long.

CDR3 loop: CATSDQGYDTQYF. For the CDR3, the DNA is TGTGCCACCAGTGACCAGGGGTATGATACGCAGTATTTT. The chain couples TRBV24-1 to TRBJ2-3; D may be TRBD1 (6 bases). Trimming pared 4 bases from V and 6 bases from J, leaving 10 bases between. Per the germline V gene, CDR1 is KGHDR and CDR2 is SFDVKD. The CDR3 consists of 13 residues.

The CDR3 reads CASSLGGTGSPEAFF. Here the CDR3 DNA reads TGTGCCAGCAGCTTAGGTGGGACAGGGAGTCCTGAAGCTTTCTTT. V is TRBV11-2 and J is TRBJ1-1; 9 bases agree with TRBD1. The germline V gene has CDR1 SGHAT and CDR2 FQNNGV. V shed 1 base and J 6 bases; nucleotides not matched to a gene: 6. The CDR3 is made up of 15 amino acids. The variable domain in full, completed from reference TRBV11-2 and TRBJ1-1, reads EAGVAQSPRYKIIEKRQSVAFWCNPISGHATLYWYQQILGQGPKLLIQFQNNGVVDDSQLPKDRFSAERLKGVDSTLKIQPAKLEDSAVYLCASSLGGTGSPEAFFGQGTRLTVV.

In DNA, the CDR3 is TGCGCCAGCAGCCAAACCTCCTACGAGCAGTACTTC. Its protein is CASSQTSYEQYF. V gene TRBV5-1 combines with J gene TRBJ2-7, with D unresolved. V was trimmed by 4 bases and J by 0 bases, leaving 5 bases between them. Germline V gene data show CDR1 as SGHRS and CDR2 as YFSETQ. This CDR3 has 12 amino acids.

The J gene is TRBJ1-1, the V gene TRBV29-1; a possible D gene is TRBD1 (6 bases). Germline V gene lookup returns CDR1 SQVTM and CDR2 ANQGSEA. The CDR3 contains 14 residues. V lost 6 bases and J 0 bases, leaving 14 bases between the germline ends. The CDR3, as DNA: TGCAGCGTCCAACCGACAGGAATGAACACTGAAGCTTTCTTT. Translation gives CSVQPTGMNTEAFF.

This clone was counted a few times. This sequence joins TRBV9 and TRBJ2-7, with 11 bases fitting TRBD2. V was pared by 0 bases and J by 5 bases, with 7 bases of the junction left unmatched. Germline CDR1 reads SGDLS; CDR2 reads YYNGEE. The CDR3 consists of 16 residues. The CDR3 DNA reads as TGTGCCAGCAGCGTAGCTAGCGGGGGGCGATATGACGAGCAGTACTTC. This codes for CASSVASGGRYDEQYF.

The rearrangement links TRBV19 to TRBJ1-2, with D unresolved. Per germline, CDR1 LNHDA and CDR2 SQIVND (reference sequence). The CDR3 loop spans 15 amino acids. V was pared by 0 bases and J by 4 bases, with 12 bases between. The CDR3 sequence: CASSIDRPALYGYTF. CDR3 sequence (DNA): TGTGCCAGTAGTATAGATCGTCCAGCCCTCTATGGCTACACCTTC.

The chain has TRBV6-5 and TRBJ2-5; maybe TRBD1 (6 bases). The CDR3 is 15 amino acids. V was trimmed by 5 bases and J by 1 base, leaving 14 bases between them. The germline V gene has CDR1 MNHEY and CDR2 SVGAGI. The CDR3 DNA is TGTGCCAGCAGTAGTACCGGGACACCCCAAGAGACCCAGTACTTC. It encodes CASSSTGTPQETQYF.

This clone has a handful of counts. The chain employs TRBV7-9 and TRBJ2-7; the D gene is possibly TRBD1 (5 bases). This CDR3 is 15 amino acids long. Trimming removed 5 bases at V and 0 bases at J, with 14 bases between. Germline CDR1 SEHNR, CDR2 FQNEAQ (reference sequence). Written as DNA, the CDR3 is TGTGCCAGCAGCCCCGCACAGGCCCTCTCCTACGAGCAGTACTTC. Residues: CASSPAQALSYEQYF.

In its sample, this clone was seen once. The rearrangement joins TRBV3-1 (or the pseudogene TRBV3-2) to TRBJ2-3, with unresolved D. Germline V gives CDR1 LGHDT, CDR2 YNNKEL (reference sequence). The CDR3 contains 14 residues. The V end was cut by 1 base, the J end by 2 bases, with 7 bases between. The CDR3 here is CASSQGTATDTQYF. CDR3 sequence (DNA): TGTGCCAGCAGCCAAGGGACGGCCACAGATACGCAGTATTTT.

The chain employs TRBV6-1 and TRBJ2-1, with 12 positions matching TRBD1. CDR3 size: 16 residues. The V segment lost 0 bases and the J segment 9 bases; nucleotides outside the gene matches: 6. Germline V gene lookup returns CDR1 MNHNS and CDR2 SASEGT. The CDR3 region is CASSEALGQGAIEQFF. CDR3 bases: TGTGCCAGCAGTGAAGCATTGGGACAGGGGGCTATTGAGCAGTTCTTC.

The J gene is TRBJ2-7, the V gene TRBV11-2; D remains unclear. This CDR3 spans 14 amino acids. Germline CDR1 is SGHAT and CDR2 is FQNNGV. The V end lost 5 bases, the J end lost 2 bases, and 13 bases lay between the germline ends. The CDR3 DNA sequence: TGTGCCAGCAGCCCCCTGCTCCCGGCCTACGAGCAGTACTTC. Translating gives CASSPLLPAYEQYF.

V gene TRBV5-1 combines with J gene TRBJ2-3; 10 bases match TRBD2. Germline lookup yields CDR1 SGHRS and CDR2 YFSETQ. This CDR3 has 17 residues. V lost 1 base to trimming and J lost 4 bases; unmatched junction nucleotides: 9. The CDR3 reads CASSLKLAGVRPDTQYF. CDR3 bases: TGCGCCAGCAGCTTGAAGCTAGCGGGAGTGAGGCCAGATACGCAGTATTTT.

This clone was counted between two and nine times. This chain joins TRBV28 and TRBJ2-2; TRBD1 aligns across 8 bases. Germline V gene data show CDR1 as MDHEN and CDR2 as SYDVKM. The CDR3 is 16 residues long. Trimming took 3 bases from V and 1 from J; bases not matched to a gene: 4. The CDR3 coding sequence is TGTGCCAGCAGTTTGCTGGGACAGGAGAACACCGGGGAGCTGTTTTTT. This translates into CASSLLGQENTGELFF.

The chain's CDR3 is CASSDSRTGANEQFF. Here the CDR3 DNA reads TGTGCCAGCAGTGACTCTCGGACAGGGGCGAATGAGCAGTTCTTC. This rearrangement joins TRBV6-4 to TRBJ2-1; 9 bases line up with TRBD1. The junction had 4 bases not matched to a gene; V was cut back by 0 bases and J by 7 bases. CDR3 size: 15 residues. The V gene's germline CDR1 is MRHNA and CDR2 SNTAGT.

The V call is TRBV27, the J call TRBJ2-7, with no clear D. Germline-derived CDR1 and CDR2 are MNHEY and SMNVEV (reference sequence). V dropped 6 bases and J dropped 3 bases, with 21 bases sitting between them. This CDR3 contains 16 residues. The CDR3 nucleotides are TGTGCCAGCAGCTCCTCAGTTTTGCAGCTCGTCTACGAGCAGTACTTC. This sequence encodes CASSSSVLQLVYEQYF.

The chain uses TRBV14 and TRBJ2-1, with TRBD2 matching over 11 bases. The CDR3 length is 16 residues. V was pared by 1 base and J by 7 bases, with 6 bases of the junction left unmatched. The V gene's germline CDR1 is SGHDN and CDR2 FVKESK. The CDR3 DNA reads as TGTGCCAGCAGCCAAGTACTAGCGGGGGTTTGGAATGAGCAGTTCTTC. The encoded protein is CASSQVLAGVWNEQFF.

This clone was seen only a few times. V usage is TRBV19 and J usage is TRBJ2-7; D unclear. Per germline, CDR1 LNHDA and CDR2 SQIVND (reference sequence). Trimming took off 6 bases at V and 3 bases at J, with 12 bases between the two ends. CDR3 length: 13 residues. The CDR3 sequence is CASSVGNSYEQYF. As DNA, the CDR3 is TGTGCCAGTAGCGTGGGCAACAGCTACGAGCAGTACTTC. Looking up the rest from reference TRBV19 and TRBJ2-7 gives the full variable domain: DGGITQSPKYLFRKEGQNVTLSCEQNLNHDAMYWYRQDPGQGLRLIYYSQIVNDFQKGDIAEGYSVSREKKESFPLTVTSAQKNPTAFYLCASSVGNSYEQYFGPGTRLTVT.

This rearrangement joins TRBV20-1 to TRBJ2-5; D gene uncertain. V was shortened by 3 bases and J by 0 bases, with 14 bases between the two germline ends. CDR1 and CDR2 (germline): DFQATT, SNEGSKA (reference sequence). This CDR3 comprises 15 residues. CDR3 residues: CSASTAQGNQETQYF. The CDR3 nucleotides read TGCAGTGCTAGTACAGCGCAAGGGAACCAAGAGACCCAGTACTTC.

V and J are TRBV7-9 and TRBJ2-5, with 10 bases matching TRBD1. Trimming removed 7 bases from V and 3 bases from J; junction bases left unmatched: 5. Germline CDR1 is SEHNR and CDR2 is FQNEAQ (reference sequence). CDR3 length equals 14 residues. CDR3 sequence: CASTVGTGEETQYF. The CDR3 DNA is TGTGCCAGCACAGTAGGGACAGGGGAAGAGACCCAGTACTTC.

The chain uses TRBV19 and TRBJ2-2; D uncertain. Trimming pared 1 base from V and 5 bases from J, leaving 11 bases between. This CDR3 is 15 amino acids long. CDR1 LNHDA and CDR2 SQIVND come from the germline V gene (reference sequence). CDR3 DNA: TGTGCCAGTAGTATAGGCCACATGCTGACCGGGGAGCTGTTTTTT. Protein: CASSIGHMLTGELFF.

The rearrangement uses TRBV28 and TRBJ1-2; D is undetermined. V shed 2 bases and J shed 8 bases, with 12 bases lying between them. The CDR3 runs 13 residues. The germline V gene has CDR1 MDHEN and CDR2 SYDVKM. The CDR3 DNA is TGTGCCAGCAGTTTAACTTCGGGTCAGGGCTACACCTTC. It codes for CASSLTSGQGYTF.